These 30 T cell receptor beta chains came from one sample sequenced in a study of CD4 T cells in relation to SARS-CoV-2 and coronaviruses. CD4+ T cells from unexposed donors were obtained before the COVID-19 pandemic (2011-2018). Isolation of CD4+ T cells took place after about 9 days in culture. Only in-frame clones appear in the TCRdb table, and some are missing; sequencing was by immunoSEQ multiplex PCR. Counted here are fewer than 25,000 clones, around 74% occurring once; the ten biggest clones make up approximately 15%. Their antigens are not known. Sequenced: CD4+ T cells from PBMCs, cultured in vitro. The receptors come from a human donor in good health.

The gene calls are TRBV19 and TRBJ1-5; D remains unclear. Germline V gene data show CDR1 as LNHDA and CDR2 as SQIVND (reference sequence). V lost 5 bases and J lost 0, with 8 bases in between. The CDR3 runs to 14 residues. CDR3 sequence (DNA): TGTGCCAGTAGTCCGGGCAATAGCAATCAGCCCCAGCATTTT. This gives the protein CASSPGNSNQPQHF.

The V and J genes are TRBV19 and TRBJ2-1; D may be TRBD2 (6 bases). Per germline, CDR1 LNHDA and CDR2 SQIVND (reference sequence). Trimming pared 11 bases from V and 1 base from J, leaving 21 bases between. This CDR3 is 16 amino acids long. Written as DNA, the CDR3 is TGTGCCTCATCATCCCCTCTAGCGACATCCTACAATGAGCAGTTCTTC. Residues: CASSSPLATSYNEQFF.

J is TRBJ2-2 and V is TRBV24-1; D not certain. V lost 5 bases to trimming and J lost 1 base, with 4 bases between them. The germline gives CDR1 KGHDR, CDR2 SFDVKD. This CDR3 is 13 amino acids long. This CDR3 is CATSGQNTGELFF. The DNA for the CDR3 is TGTGCCACCAGTGGACAGAACACCGGGGAGCTGTTTTTT.

This clone came up once. The CDR3 coding sequence is TGTGCCAGCAGCCCGAATGGGAGGTCTGAGGAGACCCAGTACTTC. The encoded protein is CASSPNGRSEETQYF. The chain joins TRBV6-6 to TRBJ2-5; D is perhaps TRBD2 (6 bases). The CDR3 consists of 15 residues. V was trimmed by 6 bases and J by 5 bases, leaving 19 bases between them. The germline gives CDR1 MNHNY, CDR2 SVGAGI (reference sequence).

This clone was seen only a few times. The rearrangement joins TRBV18 to TRBJ2-7; D not resolved. The V gene's germline CDR1 is KGHSH and CDR2 LQKENI. The CDR3 covers 13 residues. Trimming stripped 3 bases from V and 7 bases from J, with 13 bases between. The CDR3 DNA follows: TGTGCCAGCTCACCTGGGTCCCTGGGGGAGCAGTACTTC. It encodes CASSPGSLGEQYF. The entire variable domain, with the rest obtained from reference TRBV18 and TRBJ2-7, is as follows: NAGVMQNPRHLVRRRGQEARLRCSPMKGHSHVYWYRQLPEEGLKFMVYLQKENIIDESGMPKERFSAEFPKEGPSILRIQQVVRGDSAAYFCASSPGSLGEQYFGPGTRLTVT.

The chain uses TRBV7-3 and TRBJ1-3, with a weak D call TRBD1 (6 bases). Germline V gene lookup returns CDR1 SGHTA and CDR2 FQGTGA. V gave up 5 bases and J gave up 0 bases, with 11 bases separating them. The CDR3 length is 15 residues. The CDR3 here is CASSRGQRSGNTIYF. The CDR3 region has the DNA TGTGCCAGCAGCAGGGGACAACGCTCTGGAAACACCATATATTTT.

The gene calls are TRBV5-6 and TRBJ2-1, with D tentatively TRBD1 or TRBD2 (5 bases each). Per germline, CDR1 SGHDT and CDR2 YYEEEE. Trimming shortened V by 1 base and J by 8 bases, and 13 bases separated the two germline ends. The CDR3 consists of 14 residues. The CDR3 DNA sequence: TGTGCCAGCAGCTTGTCAGGGTATAGCGATGAGCAGTTCTTC. Amino acid sequence: CASSLSGYSDEQFF.

J is TRBJ2-4 and V is TRBV28; TRBD2 is a possible D gene (6 bases). The CDR3 is 16 residues long. V was cut by 3 bases and J by 5 bases, with 17 bases left in between. Per the germline V gene, CDR1 is MDHEN and CDR2 is SYDVKM. DNA of the CDR3: TGTGCCAGCAGTTTGTCGGGGGATCTCGGCCAAAACATTCAGTACTTC. Translated, it gives CASSLSGDLGQNIQYF.

This clone was counted a few times. The chain has TRBV29-1 and TRBJ1-2; unclear D gene. V was clipped by 3 bases and J by 4 bases, with 12 bases between them. This CDR3 is built from 13 residues. Germline V gene sequence: CDR1 SQVTM, CDR2 ANQGSEA. The DNA of the CDR3 is TGCAGCGTTGACGCCAGTGGAACCTATGGCTACACCTTC. Translation gives CSVDASGTYGYTF.

J is TRBJ2-1 and V is TRBV23-1, with 8 nucleotides matching TRBD2. TRBV23-1 is labeled an ORF, and its function is uncertain. J lost 5 bases, V lost 9 bases, and 9 bases had no gene match. There are 14 residues in the CDR3. The CDR3 DNA is TGCGCCAGATGCCTAGCGGGCTTTGACAATGAGCAGTTCTTC. Translated: CARCLAGFDNEQFF.

V usage is TRBV19 and J usage is TRBJ1-2; 10 bases agree with TRBD1. CDR3 size: 15 residues. The V segment lost 4 bases and the J segment 4 bases; nucleotides outside the gene matches: 6. CDR1 and CDR2 (germline): LNHDA, SQIVND (reference sequence). The chain's CDR3 is CASSNPGQGSYGYTF. The CDR3 nucleotides read TGTGCCAGTAGTAATCCGGGACAGGGGTCCTATGGCTACACCTTC.

The V and J genes are TRBV28 and TRBJ2-1; 7 nucleotides line up with TRBD2. The CDR3 has 15 residues. Per germline, CDR1 MDHEN and CDR2 SYDVKM. V shed 4 bases, J shed 7 bases, and the junction held 10 bases outside the gene matches. In DNA form, the CDR3 reads TGTGCCAGCAGTTATCGGCGGGAGTGGCTTAATGAGCAGTTCTTC. Protein: CASSYRREWLNEQFF.

V is TRBV5-1 and J is TRBJ2-3; 12 bases align to TRBD2. The germline gives CDR1 SGHRS, CDR2 YFSETQ. This CDR3 has 16 amino acids. Trimming at V came to 4 bases and at J to 2 bases, leaving 5 bases not matched to a gene. CDR3 in DNA: TGCGCCAGCAGCGCCGGACTAGCGGGATACACAGATACGCAGTATTTT. As protein: CASSAGLAGYTDTQYF. Combining the CDR3 with reference TRBV5-1 and TRBJ2-3 gives the whole variable domain KAGVTQTPRYLIKTRGQQVTLSCSPISGHRSVSWYQQTPGQGLQFLFEYFSETQRNKGNFPGRFSGRQFSNSRSEMNVSTLELGDSALYLCASSAGLAGYTDTQYFGPGTRLTVL.

This chain links TRBV19 with TRBJ2-1; possibly TRBD2 for D (6 bases). The CDR3 covers 17 residues. Germline CDR1 reads LNHDA; CDR2 reads SQIVND (reference sequence). Trimming left V 1 base short and J 0 bases short, with 13 bases between. CDR3 in DNA: TGTGCCAGTAGTATAGTAGGTGGCGGGGCCTCCTACAATGAGCAGTTCTTC. Its translation is CASSIVGGGASYNEQFF.

The chain joins TRBV30 to TRBJ2-6; TRBD1 matches 8 bases. V dropped 1 base and J dropped 12; count of bases not matched to a gene: 8. CDR1 is GTSNPN and CDR2 is SVGIG in the germline V gene (reference sequence). This CDR3 is 14 amino acids long. The CDR3 DNA reads as TGTGCCTGGAGTGATTGGACAGGGATCGGCGTCCTGACTTTC. Translating it yields CAWSDWTGIGVLTF.

A note on this clone: A junction boundary mismatches the germline segment, possibly from a read error. V and J are TRBV30 and TRBJ2-1; 9 nucleotides line up with TRBD1. Looked up from germline, CDR1 is GTSNPN and CDR2 is SVGIG (reference sequence). The CDR3 is 15 amino acids. CDR3 region: CAWSRGTGSFNEQFF. DNA of the CDR3: TGTGCCTGGAGTCGAGGGACAGGGTCCTTCAATGAGCAGTTCTTC. Combining the CDR3 with reference TRBV30 and TRBJ2-1 gives the whole variable domain SQTIHQWPATLVQPVGSPLSLECTVEGTSNPNLYWYRQAAGRGLQLLFYSVGIGQISSEVPQNLSASRPQDRQFILSSKKLLLSDSGFYLCAWSRGTGSFNEQFFGPGTRLTVL.

The V and J genes are TRBV7-3 and TRBJ2-1, with D possibly being TRBD1 or TRBD2 (6 bases each). The V gene's germline CDR1 is SGHTA and CDR2 FQGTGA. V gave up 4 bases and J gave up 12 bases, with 13 bases separating them. CDR3 size: 12 residues. DNA for the CDR3: TGTGCCAGCAGCTCCTCCGGGGGCGGGCAGTTCTTC. Protein: CASSSSGGGQFF.

The sample holds one count of this clone. This rearrangement joins TRBV27 to TRBJ2-7; TRBD1 or TRBD2 may be the D gene (6 bases each). This CDR3 has 14 amino acids. Trimming shortened V by 6 bases and J by 2 bases, and 14 bases separated the two germline ends. Germline assignment: CDR1 MNHEY and CDR2 SMNVEV (reference sequence). In DNA, the CDR3 is TGTGCCAGCAGCGCGGGACACCCAACCTACGAGCAGTACTTC. Residues: CASSAGHPTYEQYF.

This chain uses TRBV2 with TRBJ2-3; 8 nucleotides line up with TRBD1. The CDR3 has 15 amino acids. Trimming removed 5 bases from V and 1 base from J; junction bases left unmatched: 5. CDR1 and CDR2 from the germline V gene are SNHLY and FYNNEI. The CDR3 reads CASSSGGAGTDTQYF. DNA for the CDR3: TGTGCCAGCAGTTCAGGGGGCGCAGGCACAGATACGCAGTATTTT.

J is TRBJ2-3 and V is TRBV2; D is tentatively TRBD1 or TRBD2 (5 bases each). Looked up from germline, CDR1 is SNHLY and CDR2 is FYNNEI. V gave up 6 bases and J gave up 0 bases, with 10 bases separating them. The CDR3 length is 14 residues. The CDR3 loop reads CASRWDDSTDTQYF. In DNA form, the CDR3 reads TGTGCCAGCAGATGGGACGATAGCACAGATACGCAGTATTTT.

The gene calls are TRBV9 and TRBJ2-6; 7 bases agree with TRBD1. V lost 0 bases, J lost 0 bases, and 9 bases stayed unmatched. The CDR3 has 19 residues. Germline CDR1 SGDLS, CDR2 YYNGEE. The CDR3 region is CASSVGPGQKFSGANVLTF. CDR3 coding DNA: TGTGCCAGCAGCGTAGGACCGGGACAGAAATTCTCTGGGGCCAACGTCCTGACTTTC. The full variable domain, with the rest looked up from reference TRBV9 and TRBJ2-6, is DSGVTQTPKHLITATGQRVTLRCSPRSGDLSVYWYQQSLDQGLQFLIQYYNGEERAKGNILERFSAQQFPDLHSELNLSSLELGDSALYFCASSVGPGQKFSGANVLTFGAGSRLTVL.

This clone was recorded a few times. The J gene is TRBJ1-3, the V gene TRBV9, with D possibly being TRBD1 (6 bases). Trimming removed 7 bases at V and 0 bases at J, with 14 bases between. Germline V lookup: CDR1 SGDLS, CDR2 YYNGEE. This CDR3 comprises 15 residues. The CDR3 bases are TGTGCCAGCGAGGTCAGGGGACACTCTGGAAACACCATATATTTT. It specifies CASEVRGHSGNTIYF. The full variable domain, completed using reference TRBV9 and TRBJ1-3, is DSGVTQTPKHLITATGQRVTLRCSPRSGDLSVYWYQQSLDQGLQFLIQYYNGEERAKGNILERFSAQQFPDLHSELNLSSLELGDSALYFCASEVRGHSGNTIYFGEGSWLTVV.

V is TRBV5-1 and J is TRBJ2-1, with no clear D. CDR3 length equals 13 residues. Deletions cut 4 bases from V and 4 bases from J, with 9 bases between. Looked up from germline, CDR1 is SGHRS and CDR2 is YFSETQ. In DNA form, the CDR3 reads TGCGCCAGCAGCCGAGAGAGATACAATGAGCAGTTCTTC. Amino acids: CASSRERYNEQFF.

The CDR3 DNA sequence: TGTGCCAGCAGCCCCTTGGGGGAGGGCCAAGATACGCAGTATTTT. Amino acid sequence: CASSPLGEGQDTQYF. V is TRBV4-2 and J is TRBJ2-3, with TRBD2 matching over 7 bases. Per germline, CDR1 LGHNA and CDR2 YNFKEQ. This CDR3 is built from 15 residues. J gave up 5 bases and V 4 bases, and 9 bases lay outside the gene matches.

The CDR3 nucleotides read TGTGCCAGCAGCGCCCGGGACAGGGAGAACACCGGGGAGCTGTTTTTT. It codes for CASSARDRENTGELFF. This chain joins TRBV9 and TRBJ2-2; TRBD1 agrees at 9 bases. This CDR3 comprises 16 residues. The V and J ends lost 3 bases and 1 base, in that order; junction bases with no gene match: 4. Germline V CDR1 and CDR2: SGDLS, YYNGEE.

The chain joins TRBV24-1 to TRBJ2-2, with D tentatively TRBD1 (6 bases). V shed 4 bases and J shed 3 bases, with 8 bases lying between them. Per germline, CDR1 KGHDR and CDR2 SFDVKD. This CDR3 contains 14 residues. The CDR3 is CATSEGQYTGELFF. CDR3 nucleotide sequence: TGTGCCACCAGTGAAGGACAGTACACCGGGGAGCTGTTTTTT.

J is TRBJ1-6 and V is TRBV14; D remains ambiguous. Germline-derived CDR1 and CDR2 are SGHDN and FVKESK. This CDR3 is 14 amino acids long. Trimming removed 0 bases at V and 5 bases at J, with 5 bases between. The CDR3 spells CASSQETDNSPLHF. CDR3 DNA: TGTGCCAGCAGCCAAGAAACAGATAATTCACCCCTCCACTTT.

The rearrangement links TRBV3-1 (or the pseudogene TRBV3-2) to TRBJ1-1; D may be TRBD1 (5 bases). Germline assignment: CDR1 LGHDT and CDR2 YNNKEL (reference sequence). The CDR3 has 15 amino acids. Between the trimmed V and J ends, which lost 0 bases and 1 base, there was a span of 9 bases. The CDR3 nucleotides are TGTGCCAGCAGCCAAGAAGACAGATGGAACACTGAAGCTTTCTTT. This encodes CASSQEDRWNTEAFF.

V gene TRBV21-1 combines with J gene TRBJ2-5; TRBD2, the table's D call, lacks a check against the DNA. TRBV21-1 represents a pseudogene. CDR3 length: 13 amino acids. The chain's CDR3 is CASRMSENETQYF. The CDR3 bases are TGTGCCAGCAGAATGTCGGAGAACGAGACCCAGTACTTC.

V and J are TRBV6-5 and TRBJ1-2; TRBD1 matches at 10 bases. The CDR3 is 14 residues long. The V gene end was trimmed by 6 bases and the J gene end by 7 bases; junction bases not matched to a gene: 8. CDR1 and CDR2 (germline): MNHEY, SVGAGI. The CDR3 region has the DNA TGTGCCAGCAGCAACGGACAGGGGGGTTCTGGCTACACCTTC. It codes for CASSNGQGGSGYTF.